One sample yielded the 13 T cell receptor beta chains listed below, sequenced in a study of blood T cells in healthy people across ages. The use of a sample-barcoded 5' primer and a J-beta primer mix characterized a second PCR of 7 to 11 cycles. TCRdb redid the calling of the 5' RACE reads with MiXCR, one entry per CDR3 protein. The table shows more than 650,000 distinct CDR3 sequences, with 40% to 65% occurring only once. Source material: blood. The receptors were sampled from an older man in good health.

V is TRBV20-1 and J is TRBJ2-4; D perhaps matches TRBD2 (5 bases). Trimming pared 0 bases from V and 8 bases from J, leaving 11 bases between. Germline V gene sequence: CDR1 DFQATT, CDR2 SNEGSKA (reference sequence). The length of the CDR3 is 13 residues. CDR3 amino acids: CSARDLGRDIQYF. CDR3 coding DNA: TGCAGTGCTAGAGACCTAGGGCGGGACATTCAGTACTTC.

V and J are TRBV6-1 and TRBJ2-2; TRBD1 matches at 11 bases. CDR1 and CDR2 (germline): MNHNS, SASEGT. The CDR3 runs to 15 residues. V lost 5 bases to trimming and J lost 10 bases; unmatched junction nucleotides: 9. The CDR3 region has the DNA TGTGCCAGCAGTATCCGGGACAGGGGGTTCGAGGAGCTGTTTTTT. Translation gives CASSIRDRGFEELFF.

Details on this clonotype: The junction departs from the called germline gene at one end, perhaps through a read error. V usage is TRBV2 and J usage is TRBJ1-5; D gene unclear. Germline loops: CDR1 SNHLY, CDR2 FYNNEI. This CDR3 has 15 amino acids. The CDR3 sequence is CASSELGNANHPQHF. The CDR3 nucleotides are TGTGCCAGCAGTGAGTTAGGGAATGCCAATCACCCCCAGCATTTT.

The chain uses TRBV27 and TRBJ2-5, with 13 bases identical to TRBD2. The CDR3 totals 14 residues. J lost 13 bases, V lost 7 bases, and 12 bases had no gene match. Germline-derived CDR1 and CDR2 are MNHEY and SMNVEV (reference sequence). The CDR3 loop reads CASKPGTSGNWWYF. The DNA for the CDR3 is TGTGCCAGCAAACCCGGGACTAGCGGGAACTGGTGGTACTTC.

The rearrangement joins TRBV7-9 to TRBJ2-3; 7 bases match TRBD2. CDR3 length: 13 residues. Trimming at V came to 5 bases and at J to 14 bases, leaving 13 bases not matched to a gene. CDR1 SEHNR and CDR2 FQNEAQ come from the germline V gene (reference sequence). The CDR3 protein is CASSEQVAGDAYF. CDR3 bases: TGTGCCAGCAGCGAACAGGTTGCGGGAGACGCGTATTTT.

The V call is TRBV7-2, the J call TRBJ2-7, with 9 bases lining up with TRBD2. Germline assignment: CDR1 SGHTA and CDR2 FQGNSA. CDR3 size: 14 residues. The V and J ends lost 3 bases and 2 bases, in that order; junction bases with no gene match: 2. Here the CDR3 reads CASSFGGRAYEQYF. In nucleotides, the CDR3 is TGTGCCAGCAGCTTCGGCGGGAGGGCCTACGAGCAGTACTTC.

The V gene is TRBV11-2, the J gene TRBJ1-1, with 10 bases identical to TRBD1. Germline loops: CDR1 SGHAT, CDR2 FQNNGV. The CDR3 runs to 17 residues. Trimming at V came to 5 bases and at J to 3 bases, leaving 12 bases not matched to a gene. CDR3 DNA sequence: TGTGCCAGCAGCACTTGGACAGGGGGTAACCCAGACACTGAAGCTTTCTTT. This encodes CASSTWTGGNPDTEAFF.

The CDR3 spells CASTQSGGANEQYF. The CDR3 nucleotides read TGTGCCAGCACCCAGAGCGGCGGGGCCAACGAGCAGTACTTC. The genes are TRBV6-6 and TRBJ2-4; D possibly corresponds to TRBD2 (6 bases). The end of the DNA fits TRBJ2-7 better, so the J call may be wrong. The CDR3 is 14 amino acids. From germline, CDR1 is MNHNY and CDR2 SVGAGI (reference sequence).

The genes are TRBV11-2 and TRBJ2-3; TRBD2 aligns across 8 bases. Germline lookup yields CDR1 SGHAT and CDR2 FQNNGV. Unmatched junction bases numbered 5, after V lost 1 base and J lost 2 bases. The CDR3 runs to 16 residues. The CDR3 sequence is CASSLGRGGTTDTQYF. For the CDR3, the DNA is TGTGCCAGCAGCTTAGGCCGGGGGGGAACCACAGATACGCAGTATTTT.

In this sample, this clonotype turned up once. The V call is TRBV24-1, the J call TRBJ2-1; D is possibly TRBD1 or TRBD2 (5 bases each). Trimming stripped 3 bases from V and 8 bases from J, with 13 bases between. The germline V gene has CDR1 KGHDR and CDR2 SFDVKD. CDR3 length: 14 amino acids. DNA of the CDR3: TGTGCCACCAGTGATCCCCCCCCGGGGCATGAGCAGTTCTTC. This translates into CATSDPPPGHEQFF.

The chain recombines TRBV9 with TRBJ2-3; perhaps TRBD2 as D (6 bases). V shed 4 bases and J shed 0 bases, with 24 bases lying between them. Germline CDR1 and CDR2: SGDLS and YYNGEE. The CDR3 runs to 19 residues. The CDR3 protein is CASSHDLIRGTLSTDTQYF. DNA of the CDR3: TGTGCCAGCAGCCACGATCTTATACGGGGGACCCTCAGCACAGATACGCAGTATTTT.

The table lists this clonotype with a few counts. The V and J genes are TRBV7-2 and TRBJ2-7, with 8 nucleotides matching TRBD2. Germline loops: CDR1 SGHTA, CDR2 FQGNSA. CDR3 length equals 12 residues. Trimming took 3 bases from V and 10 from J; bases not matched to a gene: 5. Here the CDR3 DNA reads TGTGCCAGCAGCTTCACGGGAGGGAGACAGTACTTC. It yields the protein CASSFTGGRQYF.

The genes are TRBV6-6 and TRBJ2-7; D unclear. The germline CDR1 and CDR2 sequences are MNHNY and SVGAGI (reference sequence). Trimming stripped 2 bases from V and 1 base from J, with 9 bases between. The CDR3 length is 14 residues. The CDR3 loop reads CASSYDVASYEQYF. CDR3 nucleotides: TGTGCCAGCAGTTACGATGTAGCTTCCTACGAGCAGTACTTC.